The rows below give T cell receptor beta chains drawn from one sample of a study of OX40 agonist ivuxolimab in advanced cancers. Some clones are missing from TCRdb's copy, which holds only in-frame ones; the method was immunoSEQ multiplex PCR. The data show approximately 58,000 clones, about 81% seen once. Sequenced here: CD4+ or CD8+ T cells sorted from blood, sampled in a trial of the OX40 agonist ivuxolimab. The receptors stem from an adult with an advanced solid tumor such as melanoma, head and neck, liver or kidney cancer. Both conserved end residues are part of each CDR3. D genes are given only for firm matches.

v_gene,j_gene,d_gene,CDR3aa
TRBV19,TRBJ1-5,TRBD1,CASSETGDSNQPQHF
TRBV15,TRBJ1-5,.,CATSRGGYQGEPQHF
TRBV6-5,TRBJ2-2,TRBD2,CASNLAGGLGELFF
TRBV29-1,TRBJ2-5,.,CSVEMGQETQYF
TRBV6-5,TRBJ2-5,.,CASSIRRGQETQYF
TRBV5-1,TRBJ1-4,.,CASSLAGANEKLFF
TRBV5-8,TRBJ2-1,.,CASSPGTDPNEQFF
TRBV27,TRBJ2-7,.,CASSQREGSAYEQYF
TRBV7-9,TRBJ2-1,.,CASSLALESYEQFF
TRBV29-1,TRBJ2-5,.,CSVAMVARGGETQYF
TRBV5-5,TRBJ2-3,.,CASSFDAGGRRRGKTDTQYF
TRBV6-5,TRBJ2-1,.,CASTRQGEQFF
TRBV11-2,TRBJ1-2,.,CASSRAGRIDLDYGYTF
TRBV29-1,TRBJ2-7,TRBD1,CSVTLGTGKVYEQYF
TRBV5-6,TRBJ2-1,TRBD2,CASSFSGGAFDEQFF